The 24 T cell receptor beta chains presented below share a single source sample, sequenced in a study of cytomegalovirus exposure and HLA in healthy donors. PCR amplification relied on 60 Vbeta primers (plus 13 Jbeta primers). The method was immunoSEQ multiplex PCR; TCRdb's version includes in-frame clones alone and lacks a portion of them. There are approximately 85,000 clones in the sample; roughly 80% occur only once, and roughly 32% lies in the top ten. Material: PBMCs. Source of these receptors: a man aged 45-65 years in good health and CMV-seropositive.

V gene TRBV5-1 combines with J gene TRBJ2-7; D not resolved. Germline CDR1 reads SGHRS; CDR2 reads YFSETQ. The CDR3 consists of 14 residues. The V end was cut by 5 bases, the J end by 1 base, with 13 bases between. The CDR3 loop is CASRGSPPSYEQYF. The CDR3 nucleotides read TGCGCCAGCAGGGGCAGCCCCCCTTCCTACGAGCAGTACTTC.

Here the CDR3 reads CAISGTGGFDEQYF. The CDR3 region has the DNA TGTGCCATCAGTGGGACAGGGGGCTTCGACGAGCAGTACTTC. The genes are TRBV10-3 and TRBJ2-7; 11 bases fit TRBD1. This CDR3 is built from 14 residues. After removal of 4 bases from V and 5 bases from J, the junction contained 4 bases not matched to a gene. Looked up from germline, CDR1 is ENHRY and CDR2 is SYGVKD.

The chain carries TRBV18 and TRBJ1-3; 7 bases are a match to TRBD1. Germline CDR1 and CDR2: KGHSH and LQKENI. CDR3 length: 16 amino acids. V lost 5 bases, J lost 3 bases, and 10 bases stayed unmatched. CDR3 nucleotide sequence: TGTGCCAGCTCATCTAGAGGACAGGCGGGTGGAAACACCATATATTTT. This gives the protein CASSSRGQAGGNTIYF.

This clone was picked up one time. V usage is TRBV30 and J usage is TRBJ2-7, with 10 bases that match TRBD1. This CDR3 comprises 14 residues. V lost 2 bases to trimming and J lost 9 bases; unmatched junction nucleotides: 10. Germline loops: CDR1 GTSNPN, CDR2 SVGIG (reference sequence). The CDR3 here is CAWSNGQGEGRQYF. The CDR3 DNA is TGTGCCTGGAGTAATGGACAGGGGGAGGGAAGGCAGTACTTC.

V and J are TRBV6-1 and TRBJ2-2; no firm D call. The CDR3 runs to 14 residues. V was trimmed by 3 bases and J by 1 base, leaving 6 bases between them. CDR1 and CDR2 (germline): MNHNS, SASEGT. DNA of the CDR3: TGTGCCAGCAGTGACGGCGGGAACACCGGGGAGCTGTTTTTT. The encoded protein is CASSDGGNTGELFF.

The V gene is TRBV29-1, the J gene TRBJ2-7; 7 bases fit TRBD2. The CDR3 is 14 amino acids. The V and J ends lost 3 bases and 2 bases, in that order; junction bases with no gene match: 7. Germline values: CDR1 SQVTM, CDR2 ANQGSEA. This CDR3 is CSVDTGLGTYEQYF. For the CDR3, the DNA is TGCAGCGTTGACACAGGACTAGGGACCTACGAGCAGTACTTC.

The gene calls are TRBV10-2 and TRBJ1-1, with a tentative D call TRBD1 (5 bases). CDR1 is WSHSY, CDR2 SAAADI, per germline. Trimming stripped 4 bases from V and 0 bases from J, with 6 bases between. The CDR3 loop spans 13 amino acids. Here the CDR3 reads CASSATVNTEAFF. For the CDR3, the DNA is TGCGCCAGCAGTGCGACAGTGAACACTGAAGCTTTCTTT.

The table lists this clone with a count of one. V gene TRBV10-3 combines with J gene TRBJ2-7; 9 nucleotides line up with TRBD1. Germline lookup yields CDR1 ENHRY and CDR2 SYGVKD. The length of the CDR3 is 13 residues. V was pared by 7 bases and J by 2 bases, with 3 bases of the junction left unmatched. CDR3 nucleotides: TGTGCCATCACCGGGACAGGGACCTACGAGCAGTACTTC. Its protein product is CAITGTGTYEQYF.

This rearrangement joins TRBV14 to TRBJ2-5; TRBD2 agrees at 8 bases. The CDR3 runs 14 residues. J was trimmed by 11 bases and V by 1 base; bases with no gene match: 9. The V gene's germline CDR1 is SGHDN and CDR2 FVKESK. CDR3 coding DNA: TGTGCCAGCAGCCAAGCGGGAGGGCCTCGTGAGCAGTACTTC. Translation: CASSQAGGPREQYF.

The chain recombines TRBV6-1 with TRBJ1-1; TRBD1 might be the D (5 bases). The germline gives CDR1 MNHNS, CDR2 SASEGT. Between the trimmed V and J ends, which lost 1 base and 5 bases, there was a span of 14 bases. The CDR3 runs 15 residues. The CDR3 coding sequence is TGTGCCAGCAGTGAAGTTTGGGGGGGGGTAACTGAAGCTTTCTTT. This translates into CASSEVWGGVTEAFF.

The V gene is TRBV4-1, the J gene TRBJ2-7; 7 bases fit TRBD2. Losses at the gene ends were 5 bases for V and 2 bases for J; bases not matched to a gene: 9. CDR1 is MGHRA and CDR2 is YSYEKL in the germline V gene. CDR3 length: 15 amino acids. The CDR3 nucleotides are TGCGCCAGCAGCGTACTTTCCGGGACTACCTACGAGCAGTACTTC. Its protein product is CASSVLSGTTYEQYF.

The J gene is TRBJ2-7, the V gene TRBV29-1; 9 bases align to TRBD1. This CDR3 spans 16 amino acids. CDR1 and CDR2 from the germline V gene are SQVTM and ANQGSEA. Germline trimming cut 3 bases from V and 3 bases from J; bases unmatched to any gene: 12. This CDR3 reads CSVDSRLGQGNYEQYF. CDR3 sequence (DNA): TGCAGCGTTGATTCTCGATTGGGACAGGGCAACTACGAGCAGTACTTC.

The chain links TRBV7-8 to TRBJ2-1; 7 bases map to TRBD2. The length of the CDR3 is 17 residues. Germline-derived CDR1 and CDR2 are SGHVS and FQNEAQ. V lost 5 bases, J lost 3 bases, and 13 bases stayed unmatched. The CDR3 nucleotides read TGTGCCAGCAGCGTAGTGAGAACTAGCGCGCGCTACAATGAGCAGTTCTTC. This translates into CASSVVRTSARYNEQFF.

Only a few counts were recorded for this clone. Germline and junction disagree at one end, which may indicate a read error. The sample holds other DNA sequences that translate to the same CDR3. The gene calls are TRBV7-9 and TRBJ2-7; 10 positions agree with TRBD2. The length of the CDR3 is 15 residues. Germline-derived CDR1 and CDR2 are SEHNR and FQNEAQ (reference sequence). The CDR3 loop is CSSSLASGGTYEQYF. CDR3 DNA sequence: TGTTCCAGCAGCTTAGCTAGCGGGGGCACCTACGAGCAGTACTTC.

The chain links TRBV4-1 to TRBJ2-5, with D uncertain. The better agreement between TRBJ2-7 and the DNA end casts doubt on the J call. CDR1 is MGHRA, CDR2 YSYEKL, per germline. The CDR3 consists of 13 residues. The CDR3 region has the DNA TGCGCCAGCAGCCAAGTAATAAACTACGAGCAGTACTTC. It yields the protein CASSQVINYEQYF.

This chain links TRBV6-5 with TRBJ1-5, with a possible D match to TRBD1 (6 bases). CDR3 length equals 14 residues. CDR1 is MNHEY and CDR2 is SVGAGI in the germline V gene. The V gene lost 6 bases and the J gene lost 3 bases, with 12 bases spanning the gap. This CDR3 is CASRTGGPNQPQHF. CDR3 DNA sequence: TGTGCCAGCAGGACAGGAGGACCCAATCAGCCCCAGCATTTT.

The gene calls are TRBV29-1 and TRBJ2-5, with D unresolved. V dropped 4 bases and J dropped 4 bases, with 10 bases sitting between them. Germline V gene data show CDR1 as SQVTM and CDR2 as ANQGSEA. This CDR3 contains 12 residues. As DNA, the CDR3 is TGCAGCGTTGTGGTGAGGAGAGAGACCCAGTACTTC. Amino acid sequence: CSVVVRRETQYF.

V usage is TRBV9 and J usage is TRBJ2-5; 14 bases are shared with TRBD2. V dropped 3 bases and J dropped 5; count of bases not matched to a gene: 3. The CDR3 has 15 amino acids. Germline V CDR1 and CDR2: SGDLS, YYNGEE. The CDR3 reads CASSEGLAGVETQYF. The CDR3, as DNA: TGTGCCAGCAGCGAGGGACTAGCGGGAGTGGAGACCCAGTACTTC.

This chain connects TRBV5-1 to TRBJ1-6, with unresolved D. In germline, CDR1 is SGHRS, CDR2 YFSETQ. Trimming took off 5 bases at V and 8 bases at J, with 14 bases between the two ends. CDR3 size: 14 residues. As DNA, the CDR3 is TGCGCCAGCAGGCGCGGGCCAGGAGATTCACCCCTCCACTTT. Translation gives CASRRGPGDSPLHF.

V gene TRBV4-1 combines with J gene TRBJ2-7; 9 bases map to TRBD2. The CDR3 is 16 residues long. Germline V gives CDR1 MGHRA, CDR2 YSYEKL. V lost 4 bases and J lost 5; bases outside the gene matches: 12. The CDR3 coding sequence is TGCGCCAGCAGCCCCGATTTAGCGGGAGCCTTCGACGAGCAGTACTTC. Its protein is CASSPDLAGAFDEQYF.

This rearrangement joins TRBV18 to TRBJ2-1, with D possibly matching TRBD2 (6 bases). CDR1 is KGHSH, CDR2 LQKENI, per germline. V lost 8 bases and J 3 bases, leaving 11 bases between the germline ends. The CDR3 is 13 residues long. CDR3 coding DNA: TGTGCCAGCCGGGACTCTCTCTACAATGAGCAGTTCTTC. Protein sequence: CASRDSLYNEQFF.

The chain uses TRBV9 and TRBJ2-7, with 7 bases fitting TRBD1. Trimming removed 2 bases from V and 4 bases from J; junction bases left unmatched: 21. Germline CDR1 and CDR2: SGDLS and YYNGEE. This CDR3 spans 19 amino acids. The CDR3 reads CASSVTDRPTLGVDYEQYF. The CDR3 coding sequence is TGTGCCAGCAGCGTGACGGACAGGCCAACATTAGGAGTTGATTACGAGCAGTACTTC.

The chain has TRBV27 and TRBJ2-2; 8 bases are a match to TRBD1. This CDR3 has 17 amino acids. The germline CDR1 and CDR2 sequences are MNHEY and SMNVEV (reference sequence). Germline trimming cut 2 bases from V and 6 bases from J; bases unmatched to any gene: 11. This CDR3 reads CASSLGQGRTPAGELFF. CDR3 nucleotides: TGTGCCAGCAGTTTAGGACAGGGTAGAACTCCCGCCGGGGAGCTGTTTTTT.

The rearrangement joins TRBV11-2 to TRBJ1-2; 8 nucleotides align to TRBD1. Looked up from germline, CDR1 is SGHAT and CDR2 is FQNNGV. Germline trimming cut 4 bases from V and 7 bases from J; bases unmatched to any gene: 5. CDR3 length equals 13 residues. In nucleotides, the CDR3 is TGTGCCAGCAGCTCTGGACAGGGCCCTGGCTACACCTTC. Translating it yields CASSSGQGPGYTF.